This TCR beta chain was documented in a study of cytomegalovirus exposure and HLA in healthy donors. Overall study results and limits: For most TCR sequences rarity was the rule, although some public TCRs occurred in many donors. Reports indicated that the classifier achieved high specificity and sensitivity in diagnosing cytomegalovirus status.

This CDR3 is built from 13 residues. The V end lost 5 bases, the J end lost 5 bases, and 15 bases lay between the germline ends. CDR1 and CDR2 from the germline V gene are SQVTM and ANQGSEA. Using immunoSEQ multiplex PCR, the repertoire was profiled, and TCRdb retains in-frame clones only, with some absent. The sample records 55,000 to 65,000 clones, around nine tenths being singletons. Of note for this clone: Its specificity is not known.

The TCR originated in a man aged 18 to 29 in good health and CMV-seronegative. The chain is built from TRBV29-1 and TRBJ1-1, with D maybe TRBD1 (5 bases). The sample taken for sequencing was PBMCs. The CDR3 nucleotides are TGCAGCGTTCTCCCGGGGGGAGGAACTGAAGCTTTCTTT. Protein product: CSVLPGGGTEAFF.